This TCR beta chain emerged from a study of T cell changes during pregnancy in multiple sclerosis. Here immunoSEQ multiplex PCR was the method, and the copy in TCRdb shows in-frame clones only, minus some. The sample contains 30,000 to 45,000 clones, 88% of which appear only once. The TCR comes from a female donor with multiple sclerosis, enrolled in a pregnancy study. The sequencing here drew on CD4+ T cells from peripheral blood mononuclear cells, taken in the first trimester of pregnancy.

CDR3 in amino acids: CASSFTGFGEQYF. The CDR3, as DNA: TGTGCCAGCAGCTTTACAGGTTTTGGGGAGCAGTACTTC. V and J are TRBV9 and TRBJ2-7; a possible D gene is TRBD1 (5 bases). V dropped 4 bases and J dropped 7 bases, with 15 bases sitting between them. Per germline, CDR1 SGDLS and CDR2 YYNGEE. There are 13 residues in the CDR3.